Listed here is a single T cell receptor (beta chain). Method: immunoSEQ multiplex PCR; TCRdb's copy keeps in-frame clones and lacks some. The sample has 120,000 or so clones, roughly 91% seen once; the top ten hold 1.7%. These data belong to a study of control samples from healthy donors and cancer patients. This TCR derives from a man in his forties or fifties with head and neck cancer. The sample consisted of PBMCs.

CDR3 nucleotides: TGTGCCAGCAGCCGGGGACAGGGATCCTCCTACGAGCAGTACTTC. Translating it yields CASSRGQGSSYEQYF. The chain employs TRBV7-7 and TRBJ2-7; 9 bases are a match to TRBD1. CDR3 size: 15 residues. After removal of 5 bases from V and 0 bases from J, the junction contained 5 bases not matched to a gene. The V gene's germline CDR1 is SSHAT and CDR2 FNYEAQ (reference sequence).